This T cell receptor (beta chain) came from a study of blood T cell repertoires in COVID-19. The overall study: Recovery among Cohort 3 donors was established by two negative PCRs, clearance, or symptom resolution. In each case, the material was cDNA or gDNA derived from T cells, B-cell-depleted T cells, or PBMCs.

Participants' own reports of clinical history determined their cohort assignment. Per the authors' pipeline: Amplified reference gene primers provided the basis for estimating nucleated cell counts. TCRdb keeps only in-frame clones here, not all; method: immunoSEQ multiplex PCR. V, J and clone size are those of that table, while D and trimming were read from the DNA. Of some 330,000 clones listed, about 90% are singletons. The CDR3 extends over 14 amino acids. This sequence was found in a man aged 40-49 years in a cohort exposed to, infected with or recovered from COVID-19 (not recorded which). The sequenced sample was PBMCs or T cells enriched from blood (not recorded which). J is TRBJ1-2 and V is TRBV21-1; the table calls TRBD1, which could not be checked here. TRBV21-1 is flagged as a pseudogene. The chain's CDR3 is CASSKHRARYGYTF. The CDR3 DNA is TGTGCCAGCAGCAAGCACAGGGCAAGGTATGGCTACACCTTC.